This T cell receptor (beta chain) came from a study of beta chain features in type 1 diabetes. The authors reverse transcribed all of the isolated RNA, so sequencing captured expressed TCRB transcripts. TCRdb's table, derived via immunoSEQ multiplex PCR, lists solely in-frame clones and lacks some. The sample has a few hundred thousand clones, about 15% seen once; the top ten hold around 7%. V shed 6 bases and J 6 bases; nucleotides not matched to a gene: 4. In germline, CDR1 is SNHLY, CDR2 FYNNEI. This CDR3 is 13 amino acids long. This receptor was obtained from a man aged 25-45 years in good health. The sample consisted of central memory CD4+ T cells from blood. The rearrangement links TRBV2 to TRBJ2-2; 7 bases are a match to TRBD1. The CDR3 DNA follows: TGTGCCAGCAGGCTCGGGACAGCCGGGGAGCTGTTTTTT. Amino acid sequence: CASRLGTAGELFF.